Sequencing of this TCR beta chain was carried out in a study of T cell repertoires in ileal Crohn's disease. In the case of this clone: The antigen remains undetermined.

The length of the CDR3 is 13 residues. Germline lookup yields CDR1 ENHRY and CDR2 SYGVKD. Trimming cost V 5 bases and J 5 bases, with 10 bases left between them. Repertoires were generated with immunoSEQ multiplex PCR, while TCRdb's copy carries only in-frame clones and drops some. The sample holds roughly 4,100 clones, 74% seen once. General study findings and limits: Compared with CD4 T cells, sorted CD8 cells carried more expanded clones. All patients with clonality above 26.8% had endoscopic recurrence.

The specimen sequenced was ileal tissue. V is TRBV10-3 and J is TRBJ1-5; D is perhaps TRBD1 (5 bases). This sequence originates from an adult with Crohn's disease. The chain's CDR3 is CAISLGPDQPQHF. CDR3 nucleotide sequence: TGTGCCATCAGTTTGGGGCCGGATCAGCCCCAGCATTTT.